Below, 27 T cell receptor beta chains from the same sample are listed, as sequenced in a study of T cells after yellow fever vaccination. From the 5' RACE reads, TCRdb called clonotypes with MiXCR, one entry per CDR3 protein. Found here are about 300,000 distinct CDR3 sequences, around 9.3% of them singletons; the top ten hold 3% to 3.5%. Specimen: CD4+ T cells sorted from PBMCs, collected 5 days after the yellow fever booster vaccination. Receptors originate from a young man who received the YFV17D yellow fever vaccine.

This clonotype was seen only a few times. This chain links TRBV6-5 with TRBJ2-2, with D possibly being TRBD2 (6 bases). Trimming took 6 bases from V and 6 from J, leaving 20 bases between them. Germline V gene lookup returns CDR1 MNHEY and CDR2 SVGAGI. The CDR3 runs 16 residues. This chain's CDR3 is CASSNLPGLESGELFF. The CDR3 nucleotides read TGTGCCAGCAGCAACCTACCGGGACTCGAATCCGGGGAGCTGTTTTTT.

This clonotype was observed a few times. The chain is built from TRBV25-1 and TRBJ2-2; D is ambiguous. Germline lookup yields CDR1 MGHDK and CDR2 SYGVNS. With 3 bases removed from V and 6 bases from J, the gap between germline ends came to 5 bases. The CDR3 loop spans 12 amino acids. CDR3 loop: CASSDQAGELFF. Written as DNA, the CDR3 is TGTGCCAGCAGTGATCAGGCCGGGGAGCTGTTTTTT.

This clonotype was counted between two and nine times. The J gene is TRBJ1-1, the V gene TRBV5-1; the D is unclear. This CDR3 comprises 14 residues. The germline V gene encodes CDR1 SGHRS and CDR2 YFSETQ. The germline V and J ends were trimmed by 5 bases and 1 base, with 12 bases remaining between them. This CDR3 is CASSRNSANTEAFF. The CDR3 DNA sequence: TGCGCCAGCAGTAGAAACAGCGCGAACACTGAAGCTTTCTTT.

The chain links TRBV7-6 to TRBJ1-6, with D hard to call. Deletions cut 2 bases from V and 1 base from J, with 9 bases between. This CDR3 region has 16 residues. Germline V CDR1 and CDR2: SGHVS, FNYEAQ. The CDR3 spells CASSLTRRSYNSPLHF. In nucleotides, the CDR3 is TGTGCCAGCAGCTTAACACGTCGGTCCTATAATTCACCCCTCCACTTT.

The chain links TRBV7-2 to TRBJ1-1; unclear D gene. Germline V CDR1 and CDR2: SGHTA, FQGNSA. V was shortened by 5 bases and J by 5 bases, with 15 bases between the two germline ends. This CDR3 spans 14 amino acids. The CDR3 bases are TGTGCCAGCAGCCCAGTGTCAGTCAGGACTGAAGCTTTCTTT. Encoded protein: CASSPVSVRTEAFF.

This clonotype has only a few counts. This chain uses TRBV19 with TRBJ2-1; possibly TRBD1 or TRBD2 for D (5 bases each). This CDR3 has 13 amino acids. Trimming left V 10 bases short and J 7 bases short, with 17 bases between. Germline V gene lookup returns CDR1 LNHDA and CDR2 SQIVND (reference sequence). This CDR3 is CATGSGPGNEQFF. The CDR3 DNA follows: TGTGCCACCGGCTCGGGGCCGGGGAATGAGCAGTTCTTC.

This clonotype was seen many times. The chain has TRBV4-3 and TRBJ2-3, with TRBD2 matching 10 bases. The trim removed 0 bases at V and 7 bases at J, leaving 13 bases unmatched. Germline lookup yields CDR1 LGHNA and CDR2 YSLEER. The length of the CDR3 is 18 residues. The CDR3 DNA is TGCGCCAGCAGCCAAGAAGGTGGACTAGCGGATAAAAGAAATACGCAGTATTTT. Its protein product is CASSQEGGLADKRNTQYF.

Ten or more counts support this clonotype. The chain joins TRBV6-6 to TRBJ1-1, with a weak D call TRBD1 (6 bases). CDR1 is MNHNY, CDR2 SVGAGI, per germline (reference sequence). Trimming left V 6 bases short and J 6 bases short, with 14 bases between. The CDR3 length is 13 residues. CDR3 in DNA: TGTGCCAGCAGACAGGGAAAAATCGCTGAAGCTTTCTTT. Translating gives CASRQGKIAEAFF.

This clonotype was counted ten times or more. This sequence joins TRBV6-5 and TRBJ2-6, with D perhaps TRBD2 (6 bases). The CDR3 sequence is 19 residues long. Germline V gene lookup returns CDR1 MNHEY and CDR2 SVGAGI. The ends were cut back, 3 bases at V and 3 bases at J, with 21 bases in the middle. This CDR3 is CASSYRLALIVYGANVLTF. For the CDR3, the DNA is TGTGCCAGCAGTTATCGGCTAGCGCTAATAGTATATGGGGCCAACGTCCTGACTTTC.

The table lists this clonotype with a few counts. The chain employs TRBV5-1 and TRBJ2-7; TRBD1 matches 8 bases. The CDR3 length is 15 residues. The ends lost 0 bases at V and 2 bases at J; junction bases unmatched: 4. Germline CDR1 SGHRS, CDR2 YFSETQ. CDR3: CASSLAGTGPYEQYF. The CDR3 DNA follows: TGCGCCAGCAGCTTGGCCGGGACAGGACCCTACGAGCAGTACTTC.

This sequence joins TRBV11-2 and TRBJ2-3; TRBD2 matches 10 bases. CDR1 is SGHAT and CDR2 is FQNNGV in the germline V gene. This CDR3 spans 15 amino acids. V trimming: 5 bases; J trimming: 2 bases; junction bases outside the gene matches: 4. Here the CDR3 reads CASSELAGATDTQYF. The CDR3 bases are TGTGCCAGCAGCGAGCTAGCGGGGGCCACAGATACGCAGTATTTT. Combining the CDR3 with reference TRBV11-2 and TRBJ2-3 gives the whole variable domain EAGVAQSPRYKIIEKRQSVAFWCNPISGHATLYWYQQILGQGPKLLIQFQNNGVVDDSQLPKDRFSAERLKGVDSTLKIQPAKLEDSAVYLCASSELAGATDTQYFGPGTRLTVL.

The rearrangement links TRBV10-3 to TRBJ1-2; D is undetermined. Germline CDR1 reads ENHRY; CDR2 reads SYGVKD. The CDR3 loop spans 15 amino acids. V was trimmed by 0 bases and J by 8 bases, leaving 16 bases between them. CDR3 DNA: TGTGCCATCAGTGAGTCGATCGCGAATTTTATGGGCTACACCTTC. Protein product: CAISESIANFMGYTF.

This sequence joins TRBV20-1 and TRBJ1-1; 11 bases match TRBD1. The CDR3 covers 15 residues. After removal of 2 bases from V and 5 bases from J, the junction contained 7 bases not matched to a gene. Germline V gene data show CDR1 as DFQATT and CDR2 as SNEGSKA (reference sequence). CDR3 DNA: TGCAGTGCTAGAACCCCGGGACAGGGGGAGACTGAAGCTTTCTTT. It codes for CSARTPGQGETEAFF.

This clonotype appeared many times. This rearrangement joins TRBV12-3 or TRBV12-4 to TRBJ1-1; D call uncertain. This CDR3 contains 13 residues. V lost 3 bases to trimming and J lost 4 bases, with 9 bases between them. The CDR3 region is CASSFDGSTEAFF. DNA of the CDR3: TGTGCCAGCAGTTTCGATGGGTCCACTGAAGCTTTCTTT.

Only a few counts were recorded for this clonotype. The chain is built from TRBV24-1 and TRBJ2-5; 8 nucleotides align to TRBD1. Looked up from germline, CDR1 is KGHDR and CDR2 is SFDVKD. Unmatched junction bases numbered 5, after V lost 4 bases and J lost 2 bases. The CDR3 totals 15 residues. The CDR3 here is CATSDQGQAQETQYF. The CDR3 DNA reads TGTGCCACCAGTGACCAGGGACAGGCTCAAGAGACCCAGTACTTC.

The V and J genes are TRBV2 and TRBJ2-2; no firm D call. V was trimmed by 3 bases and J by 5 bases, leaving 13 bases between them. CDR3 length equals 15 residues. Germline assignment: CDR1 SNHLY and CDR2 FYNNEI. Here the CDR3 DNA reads TGTGCCAGCAGTGATTGGTCCTCCGGGACCGGGGAGCTGTTTTTT. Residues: CASSDWSSGTGELFF. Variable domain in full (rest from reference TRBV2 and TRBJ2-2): EPEVTQTPSHQVTQMGQEVILRCVPISNHLYFYWYRQILGQKVEFLVSFYNNEISEKSEIFDDQFSVERPDGSNFTLKIRSTKLEDSAMYFCASSDWSSGTGELFFGEGSRLTVL.

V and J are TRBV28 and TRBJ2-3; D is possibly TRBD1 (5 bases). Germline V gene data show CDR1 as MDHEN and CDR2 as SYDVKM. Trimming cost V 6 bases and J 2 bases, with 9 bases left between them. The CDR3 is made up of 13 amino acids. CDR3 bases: TGTGCCAGCAGAGGGGTCCTCACAGATACGCAGTATTTT. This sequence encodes CASRGVLTDTQYF.

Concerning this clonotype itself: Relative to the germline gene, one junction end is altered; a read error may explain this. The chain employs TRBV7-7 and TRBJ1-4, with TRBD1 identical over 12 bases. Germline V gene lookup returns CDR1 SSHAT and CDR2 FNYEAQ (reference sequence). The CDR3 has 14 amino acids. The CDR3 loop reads CASSAGTGGGKLFF. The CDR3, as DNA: TGTGCTAGCAGCGCCGGGACAGGGGGCGGAAAACTGTTTTTT. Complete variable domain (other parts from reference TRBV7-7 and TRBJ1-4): GAGVSQSPRYKVTKRGQDVTLRCDPISSHATLYWYQQALGQGPEFLTYFNYEAQPDKSGLPSDRFSAERPEGSISTLTIQRTEQRDSAMYRCASSAGTGGGKLFFGSGTQLSVL.

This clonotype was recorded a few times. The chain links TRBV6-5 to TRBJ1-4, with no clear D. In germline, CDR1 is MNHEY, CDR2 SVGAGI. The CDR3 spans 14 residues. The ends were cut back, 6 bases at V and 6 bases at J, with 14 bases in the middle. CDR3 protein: CASSPRAPDEKLFF. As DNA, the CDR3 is TGTGCCAGCAGCCCCCGGGCCCCGGATGAAAAACTGTTTTTT.

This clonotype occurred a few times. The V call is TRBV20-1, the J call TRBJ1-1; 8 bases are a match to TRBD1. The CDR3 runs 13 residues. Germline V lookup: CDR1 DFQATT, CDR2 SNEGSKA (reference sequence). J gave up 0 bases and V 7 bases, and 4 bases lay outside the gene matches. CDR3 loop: CSGTGSLNTEAFF. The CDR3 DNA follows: TGCAGTGGGACAGGGTCCTTGAACACTGAAGCTTTCTTT.

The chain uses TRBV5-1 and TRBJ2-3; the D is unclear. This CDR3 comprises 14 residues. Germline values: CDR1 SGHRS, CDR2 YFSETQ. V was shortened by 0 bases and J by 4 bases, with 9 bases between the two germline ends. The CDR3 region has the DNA TGCGCCAGCAGCTTGGGGGTAGCAGCAGATACGCAGTATTTT. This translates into CASSLGVAADTQYF.

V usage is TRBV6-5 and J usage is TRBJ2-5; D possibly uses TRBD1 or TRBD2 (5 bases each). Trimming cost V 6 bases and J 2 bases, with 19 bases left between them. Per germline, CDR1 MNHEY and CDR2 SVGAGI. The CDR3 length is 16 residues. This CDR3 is CASRPKGSAAQETQYF. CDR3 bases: TGTGCCAGCAGACCGAAGGGGAGCGCGGCACAAGAGACCCAGTACTTC.

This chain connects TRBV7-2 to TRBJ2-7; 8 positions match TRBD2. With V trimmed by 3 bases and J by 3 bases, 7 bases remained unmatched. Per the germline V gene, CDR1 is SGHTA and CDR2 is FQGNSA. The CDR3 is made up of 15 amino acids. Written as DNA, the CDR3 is TGTGCCAGCAGCTTGGCCGGGACTAGTCTCTACGAGCAGTACTTC. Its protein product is CASSLAGTSLYEQYF. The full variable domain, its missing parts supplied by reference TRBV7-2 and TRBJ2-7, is GAGVSQSPSNKVTEKGKDVELRCDPISGHTALYWYRQSLGQGLEFLIYFQGNSAPDKSGLPSDRFSAERTGGSVSTLTIQRTQQEDSAVYLCASSLAGTSLYEQYFGPGTRLTVT.

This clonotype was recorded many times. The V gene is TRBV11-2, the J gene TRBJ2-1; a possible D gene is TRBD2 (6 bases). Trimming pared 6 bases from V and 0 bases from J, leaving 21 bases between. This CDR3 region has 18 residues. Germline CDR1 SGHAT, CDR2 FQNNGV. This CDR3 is CASRPPAGLGRSYNEQFF. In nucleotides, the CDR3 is TGTGCCAGCAGACCTCCTGCGGGGCTGGGGCGCTCCTACAATGAGCAGTTCTTC.

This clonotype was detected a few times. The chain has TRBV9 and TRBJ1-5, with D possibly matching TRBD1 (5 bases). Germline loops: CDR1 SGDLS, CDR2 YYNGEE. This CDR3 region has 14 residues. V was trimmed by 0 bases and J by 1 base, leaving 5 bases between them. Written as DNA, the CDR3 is TGTGCCAGCAGCGTAGAGGGGAGCAATCAGCCCCAGCATTTT. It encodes CASSVEGSNQPQHF. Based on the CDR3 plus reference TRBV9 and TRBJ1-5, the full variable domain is DSGVTQTPKHLITATGQRVTLRCSPRSGDLSVYWYQQSLDQGLQFLIQYYNGEERAKGNILERFSAQQFPDLHSELNLSSLELGDSALYFCASSVEGSNQPQHFGDGTRLSIL.

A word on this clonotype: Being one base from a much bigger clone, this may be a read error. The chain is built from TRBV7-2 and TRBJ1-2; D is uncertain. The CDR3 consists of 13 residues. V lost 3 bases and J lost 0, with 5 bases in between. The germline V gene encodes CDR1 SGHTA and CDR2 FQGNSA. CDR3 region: CASSFDANYGYTF. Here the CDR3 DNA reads TGTGCCAGCAGCTTCGACGCTAACTATGGCTACACCTTC.

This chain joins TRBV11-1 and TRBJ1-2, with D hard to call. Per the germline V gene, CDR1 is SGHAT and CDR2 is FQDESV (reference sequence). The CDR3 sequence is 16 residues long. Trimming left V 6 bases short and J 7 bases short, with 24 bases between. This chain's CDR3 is CASSPDRRASYGGYTF. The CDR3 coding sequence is TGTGCCAGCAGTCCGGACCGTCGGGCCTCATACGGTGGCTACACCTTC.